The subject of this entry is one TCR beta chain. These data belong to a study of blood T cell repertoires in COVID-19. Whole-study context: Both acute and convalescent COVID-19 samples were obtained from the United States, Italy and Spain. Sample material is recorded as cDNA or gDNA derived from T cells, B-cell-depleted T cells, or PBMCs.

V lost 5 bases and J 6 bases, leaving 14 bases between the germline ends. Germline CDR1 reads LNHDA; CDR2 reads SQIVND (reference sequence). This CDR3 region has 13 residues. Generated by immunoSEQ multiplex PCR, the TCRdb table keeps only in-frame clones and is missing some. The table has over 200,000 clones, about 83% seen once. The sample taken for sequencing was peripheral blood. This receptor was identified in an elderly man with acute or convalescent COVID-19. The V and J genes are TRBV19 and TRBJ2-7; D is possibly TRBD1 (6 bases). This CDR3 is CASSDLRGGEQYF. The CDR3 nucleotides read TGTGCCAGTAGTGACCTGAGAGGGGGCGAGCAGTACTTC. The full variable domain, with the rest looked up from reference TRBV19 and TRBJ2-7, is DGGITQSPKYLFRKEGQNVTLSCEQNLNHDAMYWYRQDPGQGLRLIYYSQIVNDFQKGDIAEGYSVSREKKESFPLTVTSAQKNPTAFYLCASSDLRGGEQYFGPGTRLTVT.